This TCR beta chain was sequenced during a study of blood T cell repertoires in COVID-19. About the research overall: Samples of COVID-19 (acute and convalescent) were obtained from the United States, Italy and Spain. T cells, B-cell-depleted T cells, or PBMCs supplied cDNA or gDNA.

Here immunoSEQ multiplex PCR was the method, and the copy in TCRdb shows in-frame clones only, minus some. The data hold tens of thousands of clones, with 86% observed a single time. The sample holds one count of this clone. The length of the CDR3 is 13 residues. Germline V CDR1 and CDR2: MDHEN, SYDVKM. V gave up 7 bases and J gave up 14 bases; unmatched junction bases: 12. The sequenced sample was peripheral blood. The TCR sequence derives from a man aged 50 to 59 with active or convalescent COVID-19. This chain connects TRBV28 to TRBJ2-3; 10 bases map to TRBD2. The CDR3 region is CASTRSGRAGGYF. In nucleotides, the CDR3 is TGTGCCAGCACGAGGAGCGGGAGGGCCGGAGGGTATTTT.